The 10 T cell receptor beta chains below come from one sample, sequenced in a study of CD8+ T cells in alopecia areata. Reverse transcribed after extraction, RNA yielded cDNA as the sequencing template. Profiling relied on immunoSEQ multiplex PCR, and the TCRdb table lists in-frame clones only, not all of them. The table shows roughly 150,000 clones, with roughly 44% occurring only once. The sample was CD4+ T cells sorted from blood. These receptors came from a human donor with alopecia areata.

In its sample, this clone was seen a few times. The genes are TRBV29-1 and TRBJ2-3; D gene unclear. The CDR3 sequence is 14 residues long. The ends were cut back, 7 bases at V and 1 base at J, with 15 bases in the middle. Per germline, CDR1 SQVTM and CDR2 ANQGSEA. In DNA, the CDR3 is TGCAGCGGGCGCCCCCAAGTGGGCACAGATACGCAGTATTTT. Protein product: CSGRPQVGTDTQYF.

The CDR3 sequence: CSAELVNTEAFF. CDR3 bases: TGCAGCGCAGAACTCGTGAACACTGAAGCTTTCTTT. The genes are TRBV29-1 and TRBJ1-1, with D uncertain. The CDR3 runs 12 residues. Trimming stripped 7 bases from V and 0 bases from J, with 9 bases between. The germline V gene encodes CDR1 SQVTM and CDR2 ANQGSEA.

This clone was recorded a few times. J is TRBJ1-2 and V is TRBV15, with D unclear. CDR3 length: 17 residues. V gave up 1 base and J gave up 2 bases, with 17 bases separating them. Germline V gene sequence: CDR1 LNHNV, CDR2 YYDKDF (reference sequence). The CDR3: CATSRGGPHERNYGYTF. CDR3 nucleotides: TGTGCCACCAGCAGAGGAGGCCCCCACGAAAGGAACTATGGCTACACCTTC.

The rearrangement uses TRBV7-3 and TRBJ2-3; 8 bases map to TRBD2. The CDR3 length is 16 residues. V lost 2 bases to trimming and J lost 7 bases; unmatched junction nucleotides: 11. From germline, CDR1 is SGHTA and CDR2 FQGTGA. The CDR3 is CASSLDPHSGKNTQYF. The CDR3 DNA reads as TGTGCCAGCAGCTTAGATCCCCATAGCGGGAAGAATACGCAGTATTTT.

This clone has a handful of counts. The V and J genes are TRBV6-1 and TRBJ2-3; the D gene is possibly TRBD1 (6 bases). With 6 bases removed from V and 2 bases from J, the gap between germline ends came to 12 bases. There are 14 residues in the CDR3. Germline V gives CDR1 MNHNS, CDR2 SASEGT. CDR3 DNA: TGTGCCAGCAGCTATCGGGACAACACAGATACGCAGTATTTT. Protein: CASSYRDNTDTQYF.

The chain recombines TRBV2 with TRBJ2-3; the match to TRBD2 covers 9 bases. There are 14 residues in the CDR3. J lost 4 bases, V lost 6 bases, and 5 bases had no gene match. Germline CDR1 is SNHLY and CDR2 is FYNNEI. CDR3: CASSLGLASDTQYF. The CDR3 DNA is TGTGCCAGCAGCCTTGGACTAGCGTCAGATACGCAGTATTTT.

This clone appeared once. The V gene is TRBV2, the J gene TRBJ2-1, with D tentatively TRBD2 (6 bases). Germline CDR1 reads SNHLY; CDR2 reads FYNNEI. Trimming took 7 bases from V and 10 from J, leaving 14 bases between them. CDR3 size: 12 residues. The CDR3 loop is CASKGASAEQFF. CDR3 bases: TGTGCCAGCAAAGGGGCTAGCGCGGAGCAGTTCTTC.

This rearrangement joins TRBV7-8 to TRBJ1-1, with D possibly being TRBD1 (5 bases). CDR1 is SGHVS and CDR2 is FQNEAQ in the germline V gene. V dropped 2 bases and J dropped 2 bases, with 15 bases sitting between them. The CDR3 runs 16 residues. CDR3 region: CASSLRDGRPNTEAFF. The CDR3 DNA reads as TGTGCCAGCAGCTTAAGGGACGGTAGACCAAACACTGAAGCTTTCTTT. Based on the CDR3 plus reference TRBV7-8 and TRBJ1-1, the full variable domain is GAGVSQSPRYKVAKRGQDVALRCDPISGHVSLFWYQQALGQGPEFLTYFQNEAQLDKSGLPSDRFFAERPEGSVSTLKIQRTQQEDSAVYLCASSLRDGRPNTEAFFGQGTRLTVV.

The sample holds a few counts of this clone. J is TRBJ2-1 and V is TRBV28, with 7 positions matching TRBD2. V trimming: 7 bases; J trimming: 5 bases; junction bases outside the gene matches: 8. The CDR3 runs 14 residues. Per germline, CDR1 MDHEN and CDR2 SYDVKM. The CDR3 bases are TGTGCCAGCACCCGAGGCGGGAGCCACAATGAGCAGTTCTTC. Protein sequence: CASTRGGSHNEQFF.

The chain has TRBV27 and TRBJ2-5; 7 bases fit TRBD1. The germline V gene has CDR1 MNHEY and CDR2 SMNVEV (reference sequence). The CDR3 runs 14 residues. The trim removed 3 bases at V and 4 bases at J, leaving 5 bases unmatched. The CDR3 region has the DNA TGTGCCAGCAGTTTCTCCGGGACAGTAGAGACCCAGTACTTC. Translating it yields CASSFSGTVETQYF.